This TCR beta chain was recorded in a study of neurological immune-mediated disorders (dated by TCRdb to the late 2010s). Describing the broader study: Among the approximately 35 multiple sclerosis patients, roughly 31 had relapsing-remitting MS and 3 had secondary progressive MS. Peripheral blood TCR-beta repertoires from HTLV-I-associated myelopathy (HAM/TSP) patients, multiple sclerosis patients and healthy controls were compared by UMI-based sequencing. Alongside PBMC samples, the set of 80 to 130 TCR-beta libraries contained longitudinal samples, technical triplicates, and paired CD4+ and CD8+ T-cell subsets that had been sorted. Of the approximately 68 subjects in the cohort, roughly 14 were HAM/TSP patients, roughly 34 were multiple sclerosis patients, and about 20 were healthy controls.

Based on the germline V gene, the CDR1 and CDR2 sequences are MNHEY and SVGEGT. The CDR3, cysteine through phenylalanine, is 15 amino acids long. Here the CDR3 DNA is all that survives: 45 bases in frame from base 1. The junction shows trimming of 4 bases on V and 4 bases on J, plus 14 bases between the germline ends. For the unsorted PBMC libraries, 2 million PBMCs were stored in RNAlater at -80 degrees C until RNA extraction and were used to generate the libraries. Multiple sclerosis patients were enrolled in a US clinical protocol evaluating disease progression by magnetic resonance imaging. Peripheral blood underwent Ficoll-Hypaque density gradient centrifugation to isolate PBMCs, which were then cryopreserved in liquid nitrogen. To synthesize cDNA, template-switch 5'RACE was performed with a primer carrying a 10-nucleotide random unique molecular identifier so that each TCR transcript was tagged. Every sequencing run yielded over 160 million TCR-beta sequences covering 15-18 subjects. Total RNA was extracted with the RNeasy kit. The KAPA Real-time Library Amplification kit was used to amplify TCR-beta VDJ regions with primers targeting the TCR constant region and the 5'RACE anchor. A first PCR added sample indexes and Illumina adaptors, and a second PCR then raised library yield. After Ampure bead purification, the roughly 650 bp TCR product was size-selected on a 2% E-gel SizeSelection system. Before pooling, library quality was assessed on a Bioanalyzer, concentration was determined with Qubit, and library quantification was performed with the Kapa Library Quantification kit. An Illumina HiSeq 2500 sequenced the libraries paired-end 2 x 150 bp. To increase sequence diversity, about 25-31% phiX was spiked into each library pool. Concerning the study's data processing: Quality-filtered reads were processed with the UMI-based MiGEC pipeline, which removed over 75% of raw TCR sequences during error correction. VDJ genes were aligned to IMGT germline references, and clonotypes were defined by unique CDR3 amino acid sequence plus V-J genes. Clonal expansion, Shannon diversity and CDR3 relatedness (CalcPairwiseDistances, ClusterSamples) were evaluated with VDJtools, and phylogenetic trees were built with CLCbio workbench. Using coefficient-of-variation modelling across technical triplicates, the study counted a clone as expanded if it had at least 8 unique UMIs. The public reads were reanalyzed by TCRdb: fastp trimming at Q25, MiXCR alignment, in-frame beta chains only. Rows are unified per CDR3 protein, each entry keeping the most common DNA and genes. Here the V and J calls rest on TCRdb's processing, not on the authors' analysis. Counted in this sample were 65,000 to 85,000 distinct CDR3 sequences; 2.5% to 3.5% of them appeared once. The ten largest clones represent roughly 5% of the sample.

Many counts were recorded for this clonotype. It lacks a known antigen. No much larger clonotype is one base removed from it; base qualities were not supplied. Overall results and qualifications from the work: No association of the MS cluster with clinical or MRI features was observed, and the need for larger cohorts was stated by the authors. No identical CDR3 amino acid sequences were shared among expanded clones across subjects, suggesting private TCR-beta repertoires in all groups. TCR clonal expansion was highest in HAM/TSP patients and lowest in MS patients, with MS patients falling below even healthy controls. Phylogenetic analysis grouped repertoires from 18 of 34 MS patients into a cluster of related CDR3 sequences, suggesting a possible repertoire-level signature.

The TCR was taken from a woman aged 50 to 60 with multiple sclerosis. Sequencing was done on a sample of PBMCs. The chain is encoded by TRBV6-2 or TRBV6-3 joined to TRBJ2-1, with the D gene possibly TRBD1 or TRBD2, each one fitting 5 bases. The CDR3 protein sequence reads: CASSLESGPYNEQFF. The bases are TGTGCCAGCAGTTTAGAATCGGGACCTTACAATGAGCAGTTCTTC.